These 15 T cell receptor beta chains were sequenced from one sample in a study of blood T cell repertoires in COVID-19. Clones were sequenced by immunoSEQ multiplex PCR, and TCRdb holds only the in-frame ones, with some missing. The profile shows roughly 110,000 clones, approximately 85% of them singletons. Specimen: peripheral blood. The receptors stem from a woman aged 55-69 years with COVID-19, enrolled during active disease.

This chain links TRBV7-8 with TRBJ2-2, with a possible D match to TRBD1 (6 bases). Trimming cost V 0 bases and J 7 bases, with 9 bases left between them. The CDR3 consists of 14 residues. Germline V gene sequence: CDR1 SGHVS, CDR2 FQNEAQ. The CDR3 DNA follows: TGTGCCAGCAGCTTAGCGGGGGCGAACGGGGAGCTGTTTTTT. Amino acid sequence: CASSLAGANGELFF.

This clone occurred once. The V gene is TRBV10-2, the J gene TRBJ1-5; 8 bases map to TRBD1. The germline gives CDR1 WSHSY, CDR2 SAAADI. This CDR3 is built from 15 residues. After removal of 3 bases from V and 7 bases from J, the junction contained 8 bases not matched to a gene. DNA of the CDR3: TGCGCCAGCAGTGAACCAGGGGGCTCGGGACAGCCCCAGCATTTT. Its protein is CASSEPGGSGQPQHF.

The gene calls are TRBV10-1 and TRBJ1-3; 7 bases map to TRBD1. J lost 4 bases, V lost 6 bases, and 3 bases had no gene match. The CDR3 sequence is 13 residues long. Germline CDR1 reads WNHNN; CDR2 reads SYGVQD (reference sequence). In DNA form, the CDR3 reads TGCGCCAGCAGCACAGGGGAAGGAAACACCATATATTTT. Encoded protein: CASSTGEGNTIYF.

The chain employs TRBV5-8 and TRBJ2-7, with 7 bases lining up with TRBD2. J lost 6 bases, V lost 3 bases, and 9 bases had no gene match. CDR1 is SGHTS, CDR2 YDEGEE, per germline. The CDR3 length is 14 residues. The CDR3 sequence: CASSWGGALSEQYF. In DNA, the CDR3 is TGTGCCAGCAGCTGGGGAGGGGCTCTATCCGAGCAGTACTTC.

This sequence joins TRBV4-1 and TRBJ2-1, with 12 nucleotides matching TRBD2. The CDR3 has 18 amino acids. Looked up from germline, CDR1 is MGHRA and CDR2 is YSYEKL. V was pared by 2 bases and J by 6 bases, with 11 bases of the junction left unmatched. The CDR3 region is CASSQRGSPSGGANEQFF. The CDR3 nucleotides read TGCGCCAGCAGCCAAAGGGGTTCCCCTAGCGGGGGGGCCAATGAGCAGTTCTTC.

V gene TRBV4-3 combines with J gene TRBJ2-5; TRBD2 matches at 9 bases. The CDR3 spans 15 residues. Trimming cost V 0 bases and J 1 base; bases outside gene matches: 0. Germline assignment: CDR1 LGHNA and CDR2 YSLEER. The CDR3 nucleotides read TGCGCCAGCAGCCAAGAGCGGGGGGGCCAAGAGACCCAGTACTTC. This translates into CASSQERGGQETQYF.

The chain recombines TRBV18 with TRBJ1-2, with D possibly being TRBD1 (6 bases). V dropped 1 base and J dropped 5 bases, with 11 bases sitting between them. CDR3 length equals 14 residues. The V gene's germline CDR1 is KGHSH and CDR2 LQKENI. CDR3 in DNA: TGTGCCAGCTCACCACGGGGGCCTGGGTATGGCTACACCTTC. Protein sequence: CASSPRGPGYGYTF.

This clone was seen only a few times. The chain is built from TRBV5-1 and TRBJ2-7; D gene uncertain. Germline CDR1 reads SGHRS; CDR2 reads YFSETQ. V gave up 1 base and J gave up 7 bases, with 12 bases separating them. The CDR3 has 13 amino acids. The CDR3 is CASSLHSLAEQYF. Written as DNA, the CDR3 is TGCGCCAGCAGCTTGCACTCGCTCGCTGAGCAGTACTTC. Supplemented by reference TRBV5-1 and TRBJ2-7, the full variable domain reads KAGVTQTPRYLIKTRGQQVTLSCSPISGHRSVSWYQQTPGQGLQFLFEYFSETQRNKGNFPGRFSGRQFSNSRSEMNVSTLELGDSALYLCASSLHSLAEQYFGPGTRLTVT.

The gene calls are TRBV27 and TRBJ2-7; D gene uncertain. Trimming left V 5 bases short and J 2 bases short, with 10 bases between. Germline CDR1 is MNHEY and CDR2 is SMNVEV (reference sequence). The CDR3 consists of 13 residues. CDR3 DNA sequence: TGTGCCAGCAGTCCCTATGCCCCCTACGAGCAGTACTTC. The encoded protein is CASSPYAPYEQYF.

V gene TRBV29-1 combines with J gene TRBJ1-5; D remains unclear. Germline V gives CDR1 SQVTM, CDR2 ANQGSEA. Trimming pared 6 bases from V and 6 bases from J, leaving 15 bases between. The CDR3 contains 13 residues. Here the CDR3 reads CSVLPGRGQPQHF. The CDR3 coding sequence is TGCAGCGTCCTCCCGGGGAGAGGTCAGCCCCAGCATTTT.

This clone has only one observation. V is TRBV4-3 and J is TRBJ2-3; 8 bases line up with TRBD2. The CDR3 extends over 15 amino acids. Trimming removed 1 base from V and 5 bases from J; junction bases left unmatched: 5. Germline V gene lookup returns CDR1 LGHNA and CDR2 YSLEER. The CDR3 DNA reads TGCGCCAGCAGCCAAGGGACTAGCTTTCAAGATACGCAGTATTTT. This encodes CASSQGTSFQDTQYF.

The genes are TRBV6-5 and TRBJ1-2, with D perhaps matching TRBD1 (6 bases). The germline CDR1 and CDR2 sequences are MNHEY and SVGAGI. The V end was cut by 10 bases, the J end by 3 bases, with 15 bases between. This CDR3 comprises 13 residues. The CDR3 bases are TGTGCCACCCAGGGGCAGGGAGACTATGGCTACACCTTC. Its protein is CATQGQGDYGYTF.

CDR3 loop: CASSPGTGGYGYTF. The CDR3, as DNA: TGTGCCAGCAGCCCCGGGACAGGGGGTTATGGCTACACCTTC. The chain is built from TRBV3-1 (or the pseudogene TRBV3-2) and TRBJ1-2, with 11 bases aligning to TRBD1. CDR1 is LGHDT, CDR2 YNNKEL, per germline (reference sequence). V was pared by 4 bases and J by 5 bases, with 3 bases of the junction left unmatched. CDR3 length: 14 residues.

Written as DNA, the CDR3 is TGTGCCAGCAGGACGCCAGGGGCAGGATTGAACACTGAAGCTTTCTTT. This translates into CASRTPGAGLNTEAFF. The V call is TRBV11-1, the J call TRBJ1-1, with a possible D match to TRBD1 (6 bases). Germline V CDR1 and CDR2: SGHAT, FQDESV (reference sequence). This CDR3 is built from 16 residues. The V end lost 6 bases, the J end lost 0 bases, and 17 bases lay between the germline ends.

V usage is TRBV7-8 and J usage is TRBJ2-1, with 8 bases fitting TRBD1. The J segment lost 1 base and the V segment lost 3 bases, leaving 2 bases of the junction unmatched. CDR1 SGHVS and CDR2 FQNEAQ come from the germline V gene. This CDR3 contains 15 residues. CDR3 amino acids: CASSFDRGSYNEQFF. CDR3 nucleotides: TGTGCCAGCAGCTTTGACAGGGGATCCTACAATGAGCAGTTCTTC.